This is a list of T cell receptor beta chains from one sample in a study of T cell responses to AZD1222 COVID-19 vaccine. The protocol was immunoSEQ multiplex PCR, while the TCRdb copy is restricted to in-frame clones and leaves out a portion. The data show 99,000 or so clones, with about 88% seen just once and about 19% held by the top ten. This specimen was peripheral blood, taken on day 0 of AZD1222 vaccination. The receptors stem from an adult in good health. Each CDR3 is given with its conserved first and last residue. D genes are given only for firm matches. Some rows have no size entry. The others give once, few or many, or a class for an expanded clone.

V gene	clone size	D gene	J gene	CDR3 length	CDR3 protein	CDR3 DNA
TRBV7-3	-	-	TRBJ1-2	13	CASSLSLGSGYTF	TGTGCCAGCAGCTTATCATTAGGGTCTGGCTACACCTTC
TRBV29-1	-	TRBD1	TRBJ1-2	13	CSVDTGGNYGYTF	TGCAGCGTTGACACAGGGGGCAACTATGGCTACACCTTC
TRBV2	few	TRBD1	TRBJ2-1	14	CASRGQDANNEQFF	TGTGCCAGCAGGGGACAGGACGCCAACAATGAGCAGTTCTTC
TRBV4-1	-	-	TRBJ2-2	15	CASSPRTVRAGELFF	TGCGCCAGCAGCCCTCGGACAGTCCGGGCCGGGGAGCTGTTTTTT
TRBV7-9	-	-	TRBJ2-1	15	CASSSRRGSYNEQFF	TGTGCCAGCAGCTCTCGAAGGGGCTCCTACAATGAGCAGTTCTTC
TRBV6-6	-	-	TRBJ1-1	13	CASSYDRTGYAFF	TGTGCCAGCAGTTACGACCGAACAGGGTACGCTTTCTTT
TRBV7-8	-	TRBD1	TRBJ1-5	16	CASSYQGGTQSAPEHF	TGTGCCAGCAGCTACCAGGGGGGTACTCAATCAGCCCCAGAGCATTTT
TRBV7-8	-	-	TRBJ2-3	16	CASSLREGASTDTQYF	TGTGCCAGCAGCTTAAGGGAGGGGGCGAGCACAGATACGCAGTATTTT
TRBV30	-	-	TRBJ2-7	13	CAYNTGTSYEQYF	TGTGCCTATAACACAGGGACCTCCTACGAGCAGTACTTC
TRBV27	-	-	TRBJ2-2	15	CASSLSPANTGELFF	TGTGCCAGCAGTCTAAGTCCAGCGAACACCGGGGAGCTGTTTTTT
TRBV5-1	-	-	TRBJ1-3	13	CASSSVGGNTIYF	TGCGCCAGCAGCTCGGTGGGCGGAAACACCATATATTTT
TRBV19	once	-	TRBJ1-2	13	CASSISSLYGYTF	TGTGCCAGTAGTATTTCAAGTTTATATGGCTACACCTTC
TRBV11-2	-	TRBD1	TRBJ2-7	15	CASSPPGYRGFEQYF	TGTGCCAGCAGCCCACCGGGGTACAGGGGGTTCGAGCAGTACTTC
TRBV5-1	-	-	TRBJ2-7	14	CASSPDGQAYEQYF	TGCGCCAGCAGCCCGGACGGTCAAGCCTACGAGCAGTACTTC
TRBV23-1	-	-	TRBJ2-3	12	CASTDPTNTQYF	TGCGCCAGCACCGACCCAACCAATACGCAGTATTTT
TRBV19	once	-	TRBJ1-4	16	CASSTRAYATNEKLFF	TGTGCCAGTAGTACCCGGGCGTATGCAACTAATGAAAAACTGTTTTTT
TRBV4-1	-	-	TRBJ2-1	18	CASSQGLARGERNNEQFF	TGCGCCAGCAGTCAAGGGCTCGCCCGTGGGGAAAGAAACAATGAGCAGTTCTTC
TRBV27	-	TRBD1	TRBJ1-3	15	CASRRGPNSGNTIYF	TGTGCCAGCAGGAGGGGGCCGAACTCTGGAAACACCATATATTTT
TRBV15	-	-	TRBJ2-2	16	CATSRDSQRYTGELFF	TGTGCCACCAGCAGAGATAGCCAAAGATACACCGGGGAGCTGTTTTTT
TRBV6-4	-	-	TRBJ1-5	15	CASSEGWGGNQPQHF	TGTGCCAGCAGTGAAGGTTGGGGAGGCAATCAGCCCCAGCATTTT
TRBV7-9	-	TRBD2	TRBJ2-7	14	CASSLGGGANEQYF	TGTGCCAGCAGCTTAGGCGGGGGGGCCAACGAGCAGTACTTC
TRBV6-5	-	TRBD1	TRBJ2-2	15	CASSMGQVNTGELFF	TGTGCCAGCAGCATGGGACAGGTTAACACCGGGGAGCTGTTTTTT
TRBV7-7	-	-	TRBJ2-6	17	CASSLTVGASGANVLTF	TGTGCTAGCAGCTTGACGGTAGGGGCGTCTGGGGCCAACGTCCTGACTTTC
TRBV25-1	-	-	TRBJ1-3	12	CASSDPRYTIYF	TGTGCCAGCAGTGATCCGCGCTACACCATATATTTT
TRBV11-3	-	TRBD1	TRBJ2-5	15	CASSPGTGRLETQYF	TGTGCCAGCAGCCCCGGGACAGGGCGACTAGAGACCCAGTACTTC
TRBV11-1	-	-	TRBJ1-1	13	CASSRSRVTEAFF	TGTGCCAGCAGCCGCTCGCGGGTTACTGAAGCTTTCTTT
TRBV6-1	-	TRBD1	TRBJ2-5	14	CASSEPDRGETQYF	TGTGCCAGCAGTGAACCGGACAGGGGAGAGACCCAGTACTTC
TRBV3-1/TRBV3-2	-	TRBD2	TRBJ2-4	20	CASSQDQGLVGGLAKNIQYF	TGTGCCAGCAGCCAAGATCAAGGACTAGTGGGGGGTTTAGCCAAAAACATTCAGTACTTC